The clone carrying this T cell receptor (beta chain) was detected ten times or more. Its antigen remains unidentified. Compared with germline, one end of the junction differs, possibly owing to a read error. This record comes from a study of T cells in Graves' hyperthyroidism and ophthalmopathy. Study-wide results and limits: Researchers report that a 13 V-J model separated ophthalmopathy from stable hyperthyroidism. With a median lead of around 5.9 months before onset, the model predicted ophthalmopathy.

Exclusion of a patient resulted from uncontrolled infection, other autoimmune disease, pregnancy or lactation. Diagnoses were made from clinical symptoms, serum measures (thyroxine and TRAb), thyroid ultrasound and orbital computed tomography. The CDR3 regions of TCR beta were amplified from RNA transcripts. TCR CDR3 regions were first amplified by RT-PCR with HTBI primers. TCRdb re-called the multiplex PCR reads with MiXCR, one entry per CDR3 protein. The top ten clones hold 35% to 50% of a sample with over 500,000 distinct CDR3 sequences, around 43% of them seen once. What was sequenced was peripheral blood or thyroid tissue (not recorded which). The TCR was taken from an adult woman with Graves' disease, either hyperthyroidism or ophthalmopathy (not recorded which).

The CDR3 loop is CASSKSFFPGLQETQYF. Written as DNA, the CDR3 is TGCGCCAGCAGTAAGTCGTTCTTCCCGGGCCTGCAAGAGACCCAGTACTTC. The chain is built from TRBV10-2 and TRBJ2-5; D uncertain. The CDR3 contains 17 residues. Germline CDR1 is WSHSY and CDR2 is SAAADI.